This TCR beta chain was captured in a study of T cells expressing NK-cell markers. For the study at large: The authors sequenced eight donors, of whom seven were HCMV-seropositive and one was seronegative. Whole-study results and caveats: Dominant NKG2C+ clonotypes made up roughly 1.0-7.0% of CD8+ T cells in roughly six donors. Four of the donors also had these clonotypes leading their CD3+CD56-NKG2C+ fraction.

CDR3 size: 15 residues. Germline lookup yields CDR1 SGHTA and CDR2 FQGNSA. TCRdb re-analyzed the 5' RACE reads; it lists each CDR3 protein once, without DNA. The sample holds a few hundred thousand distinct CDR3 sequences. To note about this clonotype: Its antigen is not known.

This TCR came from a man aged 18 to 69 in good health. The sample comprised blood T cells: a sorted CD56 or NKG2C T cell subset, CD4+ or CD8+ T cells, or bulk PBMC T cells (not recorded which). The chain is built from TRBV7-2 and TRBJ2-3. The CDR3 spells CASSLVGDRADTQYF.